This is a list of T cell receptor beta chains from one sample in a study of T cell responses to AZD1222 COVID-19 vaccine. Measured with immunoSEQ multiplex PCR; TCRdb has only the in-frame clones, and not every one. The table records some 97,000 clones, 88% of them present only once. Sequencing was performed on peripheral blood, taken on day 0 of AZD1222 vaccination. Every receptor here comes from an adult in good health. Each CDR3 is given with its conserved first and last residue.

j_call v_call cdr3_aa
TRBJ2-3 TRBV2 CASSRQGRADTQYF
TRBJ1-4 TRBV6-6 CASSYVSYTRSEKLFF
TRBJ1-1 TRBV12-3/TRBV12-4 CASSSTGNTEAFF
TRBJ2-7 TRBV5-4 CASSRGLAGAVGQYF
TRBJ1-5 TRBV4-1 CASSQEGIPRNQPQHF
TRBJ2-3 TRBV5-1 CASSRGLAGVADTQYF
TRBJ2-7 TRBV28 CASSSGGRQGQYF
TRBJ1-2 TRBV21-1 CASSNKGARVNGYTF
TRBJ1-1 TRBV15 CATSRGDRVEAFF
TRBJ2-3 TRBV10-3 CAISPRVGGGPTDTQYF
TRBJ2-7 TRBV18 CASSPLNKEKDEQYF
TRBJ2-2 TRBV7-7 CASSLGTGATGELFF
TRBJ2-1 TRBV7-9 CASSLSISGRLNEQFF
TRBJ1-3 TRBV28 CASSLTYMNSGNTIYF
TRBJ2-1 TRBV11-2 CASSQEWGNEQFF
TRBJ2-4 TRBV10-1 CASSPGTGGYIQYF
TRBJ2-7 TRBV6-6 CASSYGSGGYEQYF
TRBJ1-1 TRBV18 CASSDRVSTEAFF
TRBJ1-5 TRBV28 CASSLYPVGQGYYSNQPQHF
TRBJ2-1 TRBV5-1 CASSRELAKDEQFF
TRBJ2-3 TRBV30 CAWSGVTDTQYF
TRBJ1-4 TRBV7-9 CASSLGDRGKSEKLFF
TRBJ1-5 TRBV5-5 CASSLAAGGEFDNQPQHF
TRBJ2-7 TRBV19 CASSMASGTTYEQYF
TRBJ1-5 TRBV5-6 CASSEGQSNQPQHF
TRBJ2-1 TRBV29-1 CSVRGSYNEQFF
TRBJ2-2 TRBV5-1 CASSPGLARNTGELFF
TRBJ1-1 TRBV5-6 CASSLVLNTEAFF
TRBJ2-2 TRBV14 CASSQLREIGELFF
TRBJ2-5 TRBV7-3 CASIAEYGRQETQYF
TRBJ2-3 TRBV24-1 CATSQGQVADTQYF
TRBJ1-2 TRBV7-9 CASSLDLGVYGYTF
TRBJ2-1 TRBV6-2/TRBV6-3 CASSKRDYNEQFF
TRBJ1-4 TRBV7-9 CASSHPWENEKLFF
TRBJ2-7 TRBV5-1 CASSQSTGGYEQYF
TRBJ2-2 TRBV30 CAWSRSLAGGPPGELFF
TRBJ2-6 TRBV29-1 CSVTVSGANVLTF
TRBJ2-1 TRBV7-9 CASSPRAGEGNNEQFF
TRBJ2-3 TRBV7-2 CASSLFMGDTQYF
TRBJ1-3 TRBV4-3 CASSQDHRAGNTIYF